Listed below are T cell receptor beta chains from one sample, sequenced in a study of blood T cell repertoires in COVID-19. Clones were sequenced by immunoSEQ multiplex PCR, and TCRdb holds only the in-frame ones, with some missing. This repertoire shows 150,000 to 200,000 clones, 70% to 90% found once; its top ten account for 1.5% to 2%. The sample taken for sequencing was peripheral blood. The receptors stem from a man aged 18-30 years who had recovered from COVID-19. CDR3s include the opening cysteine and the closing phenylalanine or tryptophan. A D gene is named only where the DNA matches it firmly. Some rows have no size entry. The others give once, few or many, or a class for an expanded clone.

>TRBV4-1|.|.|TRBJ1-1|15
TGCGCCAGCAGCCAAGTATCAGCAGGGAACACTGAAGCTTTCTTT
CASSQVSAGNTEAFF
>TRBV11-2|.|TRBD1|TRBJ1-4|15
TGTGCCAGCAGCTTGCAGGGGGGCCCTAATGAAAAACTGTTTTTT
CASSLQGGPNEKLFF
>TRBV5-5|.|TRBD2|TRBJ2-7|15
TGTGCCAGCAGGCCTAGCGGGGGAGGGGACTACGAGCAGTACTTC
CASRPSGGGDYEQYF
>TRBV19|.|TRBD2|TRBJ2-1|14
TGTGCCAGTAGGGGGGTAGCGGGTTACAATGAGCAGTTCTTC
CASRGVAGYNEQFF
>TRBV29-1|once|.|TRBJ1-1|16
TGCAGCGTTGAAGATCTCGAAGGGAAGGGGGTCAGACAAGCTTTCTTT
CSVEDLEGKGVRQAFF
>TRBV2|.|TRBD1|TRBJ1-5|13
TGTGCCAGCAGTACAGGGGAAAACCAGCCCCAGCATTTT
CASSTGENQPQHF
>TRBV19|.|TRBD1|TRBJ1-2|15
TGTGCCAGTAACCCCGGACAGGGTCCTAACTATGGCTACACCTTC
CASNPGQGPNYGYTF
>TRBV5-1|.|.|TRBJ1-6|15
TGCGCCAGCAGCTCGTTCGGGACTGATAATTCACCCCTCCACTTT
CASSSFGTDNSPLHF
>TRBV5-1|.|.|TRBJ1-6|13
TGCGCCAGCAGCCCGACAGCTAATTCACCCCTCCACTTT
CASSPTANSPLHF
>TRBV6-4|.|TRBD1|TRBJ1-1|15
TGTGCCAGCAGGGTACAGGGGGCGCCGAACACTGAAGCTTTCTTT
CASRVQGAPNTEAFF
>TRBV5-6|.|TRBD1|TRBJ2-5|15
TGTGCCAGCAGCGTCCAGGGGGTCGGGGCAGAGACCCAGTACTTC
CASSVQGVGAETQYF
>TRBV7-9|.|TRBD1|TRBJ1-5|14
TGTGCCAGCAGCCAGACAGGGAGTAATCAGCCCCAGCATTTT
CASSQTGSNQPQHF
>TRBV6-5|.|TRBD1|TRBJ1-1|15
TGTGCCAGCAGTCGAGACCCTACAGGGGGAACTGAAGCTTTCTTT
CASSRDPTGGTEAFF
>TRBV24-1|.|.|TRBJ1-4|14
TGTGCCGCCATCTGGAGGGCCCTTAATGAAAAACTGTTTTTT
CAAIWRALNEKLFF
>TRBV30|.|TRBD1|TRBJ1-2|13
TGTGCCTGGAGTGCTTGGACAGGGGATGGCTACACCTTC
CAWSAWTGDGYTF
>TRBV21-1|.|.|TRBJ2-7|18
TGTGCCAGCAGCAAAGCGAGGATGACAGGGGGCTCGACCTACGAGCAGTACTTC
CASSKARMTGGSTYEQYF
>TRBV3-1/TRBV3-2|.|TRBD2|TRBJ2-5|16
TGTGCCAGCAGCCTAAGACTAGCGGGAGGCCTAGAGACCCAGTACTTC
CASSLRLAGGLETQYF
>TRBV18|.|.|TRBJ1-1|14
TGTGCCAGCTCACCGTTGCAGGGTGACACTGAAGCTTTCTTT
CASSPLQGDTEAFF
>TRBV4-1|.|TRBD2|TRBJ2-7|15
TGCGCCAGCAGCTGGTCGGGCGGGAGCGTCGGCGAGCAGTACTTC
CASSWSGGSVGEQYF
>TRBV28|.|.|TRBJ2-1|12
TGTGCCAGCAGCCACACCTACAATGAGCAGTTCTTC
CASSHTYNEQFF
>TRBV15|.|TRBD1|TRBJ2-5|14
TGTGCCACCGGAGGAGGACAGGGGGCGGAGACCCAGTACTTC
CATGGGQGAETQYF
>TRBV5-1|many|TRBD1|TRBJ1-1|15
TGCGCCAGCAGCTTGGGACAGGGGGCCGGCACTGAAGCTTTCTTT
CASSLGQGAGTEAFF
>TRBV7-2|.|TRBD1|TRBJ2-5|17
TGTGCCAGCAGCCCCACAGGGGGGACAGGGGGCCCAGAGACCCAGTACTTC
CASSPTGGTGGPETQYF
>TRBV28|.|.|TRBJ2-5|14
TGTGCCTCCTCGGCCGACAGGCGACAAGAGACCCAGTACTTC
CASSADRRQETQYF
>TRBV7-8|.|TRBD2|TRBJ2-1|15
TGTGCCAGCAGCTTGAGCGGGGGGACCTACAATGAGCAGTTCTTC
CASSLSGGTYNEQFF
>TRBV9|.|TRBD1|TRBJ2-7|18
TGTGCCAGCAGCCAAGGGGGATTGGGGACAGGGGTATCCTACGAGCAGTACTTC
CASSQGGLGTGVSYEQYF
>TRBV28|.|.|TRBJ1-5|14
TGTGCCAGCAGTCCAGGGTTTGTGGGTCAGCCCCAGCATTTT
CASSPGFVGQPQHF
>TRBV18|.|.|TRBJ2-7|12
TGTGCCAGCTCACCAGACAGTAGCGAGCAGTACTTC
CASSPDSSEQYF
>TRBV7-7|once|.|TRBJ2-2|14
TGTGCTAGCAGCATTGCAGGGGACACCGGGGAGCTGTTTTTT
CASSIAGDTGELFF
>TRBV10-3|.|.|TRBJ1-5|15
TGTGCCACCAGAGAGGGAGTAGTCCCCAATCAGCCCCAGCATTTT
CATREGVVPNQPQHF
>TRBV5-6|once|.|TRBJ1-2|14
TGTGCCAGCATCCCGACAGGACCTAACTATGGCTACACCTTC
CASIPTGPNYGYTF
>TRBV19|.|TRBD1|TRBJ1-5|16
TGTGCCAGTAGTACTTTGGGGACAGCAAGCAATCAGCCCCAGCATTTT
CASSTLGTASNQPQHF
>TRBV28|.|.|TRBJ1-3|16
TGTGCCAGCAGTCCCCGGCTAGCCCGCTCTGGAAACACCATATATTTT
CASSPRLARSGNTIYF
>TRBV5-6|.|TRBD2|TRBJ2-1|15
TGTGCCAGCAGCTTGGCATTACGGGGAGGGAATGAGCAGTTCTTC
CASSLALRGGNEQFF
>TRBV9|.|.|TRBJ2-7|15
TGTGCCAGCAGCGTAGCTGAGGCACCTTCCTACGAGCAGTACTTC
CASSVAEAPSYEQYF
>TRBV2|.|.|TRBJ1-5|14
TGTGCCAGCTGCACAGGGCCTGGATCTATGCCCCAGCATTTT
CASCTGPGSMPQHF
>TRBV6-5|.|.|TRBJ1-6|15
TGTGCCAGCAGAACACTCGATACTGGGGGGTCACCCCTCCACTTT
CASRTLDTGGSPLHF
>TRBV6-5|.|TRBD1|TRBJ2-7|15
TGTGCCAGCAGCCGGGACAGATCAGGGGGCTACGAGCAGTACTTC
CASSRDRSGGYEQYF
>TRBV5-8|.|TRBD1|TRBJ2-1|14
TGTGCCAGCAGCCGGAAACAGGGGTACAATGAGCAGTTCTTC
CASSRKQGYNEQFF
>TRBV7-2|.|TRBD1|TRBJ2-7|13
TGTGCCAGCAGCTTTTACACAGGGGCAGAGCAGTACTTC
CASSFYTGAEQYF
>TRBV24-1|.|.|TRBJ1-2|15
TGTGCCACCAGTGACAGCGACACAGGGTTCGATGGCTACACCTTC
CATSDSDTGFDGYTF
>TRBV5-4|few|TRBD2|TRBJ2-7|17
TGTGCCAGCAGCTTGTCGACTAGCGGGAGGGGATCCTACGAGCAGTACTTC
CASSLSTSGRGSYEQYF
>TRBV7-9|many|TRBD1|TRBJ1-1|13
TGTGCCGGTAGGGGACAGATGAACACTGAAGCTTTCTTT
CAGRGQMNTEAFF
>TRBV5-1|.|.|TRBJ2-7|15
TGCGCCAGCAGGCCCCCCGGACAGTTAAACTACGAGCAGTACTTC
CASRPPGQLNYEQYF
>TRBV4-2|.|.|TRBJ1-4|15
TGTGCCAGCGGACGACAGGCAACGCCTAATGAAAAACTGTTTTTT
CASGRQATPNEKLFF
>TRBV15|.|.|TRBJ1-6|15
TGTGCCACCAGCAGAGATCCGAGGGGGGGTTCACCCCTCCACTTT
CATSRDPRGGSPLHF
>TRBV29-1|.|.|TRBJ2-5|12
TGCAGCGTGCTACAGGAGGGGGAGACCCAGTACTTC
CSVLQEGETQYF
>TRBV15|.|.|TRBJ2-7|15
TGTGCCACCAGCAGAGATCGGGGGAACTTCTACGAGCAGTACTTC
CATSRDRGNFYEQYF
>TRBV30|once|TRBD1|TRBJ1-1|12
TGTGCCTGGAGTGGGACAGGACCTGAAGCTTTCTTT
CAWSGTGPEAFF
>TRBV4-3|.|.|TRBJ2-1|15
TGCGCCAGCAGCCAAACGACGGGGGTATACAATGAGCAGTTCTTC
CASSQTTGVYNEQFF
>TRBV7-2|.|.|TRBJ2-7|13
TGTGCCAGCAGCCTGGGCCGGACCTACGAGCAGTACTTC
CASSLGRTYEQYF
>TRBV6-6|.|TRBD1|TRBJ2-1|16
TGTGCCAGCAGTTCCCGGGACAGGGCATTGTACAATGAGCAGTTCTTC
CASSSRDRALYNEQFF